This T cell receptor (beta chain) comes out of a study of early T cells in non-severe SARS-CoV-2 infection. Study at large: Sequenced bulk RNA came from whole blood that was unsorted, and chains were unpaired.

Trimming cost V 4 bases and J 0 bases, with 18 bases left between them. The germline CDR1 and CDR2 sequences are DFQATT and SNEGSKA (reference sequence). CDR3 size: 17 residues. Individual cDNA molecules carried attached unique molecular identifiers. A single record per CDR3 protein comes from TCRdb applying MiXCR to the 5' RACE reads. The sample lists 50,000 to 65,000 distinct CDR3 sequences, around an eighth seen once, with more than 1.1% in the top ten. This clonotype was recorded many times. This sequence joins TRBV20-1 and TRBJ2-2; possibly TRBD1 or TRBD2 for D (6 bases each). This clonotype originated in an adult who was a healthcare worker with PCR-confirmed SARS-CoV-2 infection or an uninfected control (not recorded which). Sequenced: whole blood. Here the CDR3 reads CSAIFGGLFANTGELFF. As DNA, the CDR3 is TGCAGTGCTATCTTTGGGGGGCTCTTCGCGAACACCGGGGAGCTGTTTTTT.